This TCR beta chain was recorded in a study of T cell repertoires in cytomegalovirus infection. Findings of the study overall: Carriers of CMV plus the relevant HLA were identified by cumulative public TCR beta family frequency.

V shed 6 bases and J 4 bases; nucleotides not matched to a gene: 24. This CDR3 region has 19 residues. Germline loops: CDR1 DFQATT, CDR2 SNEGSKA (reference sequence). Comment on this clonotype: Its antigen is currently unknown.

TCRdb re-analysed the reads in MiXCR, keeping a single row per CDR3 protein. Of about 740,000 distinct CDR3 sequences in the sample, around a third were seen once. The TCR was taken from a human donor in good health (CMV status not recorded). Some clones in this sample may be carry-over from other donors' samples. The material sequenced was cultured PBMCs, taken from culture after CMV antigen stimulation. The chain employs TRBV20-1 and TRBJ1-2; 9 bases map to TRBD1. CDR3 in amino acids: CSATFHRGPNRPVGYGYTF. CDR3 in DNA: TGCAGTGCCACGTTCCACAGGGGGCCCAATCGTCCAGTGGGCTATGGCTACACCTTC.